Shown below are 8 T cell receptor beta chains from a single sample sequenced in a study of OX40 agonist ivuxolimab in advanced cancers. Sequencing was performed with immunoSEQ multiplex PCR; in TCRdb, only in-frame clones are kept and a portion is missing. This table has approximately 25,000 clones, roughly 85% appearing once. The starting material was CD4+ or CD8+ T cells sorted from blood, obtained in a trial of the OX40 agonist ivuxolimab. These receptors originate from an adult with an advanced solid tumor such as melanoma, head and neck, liver or kidney cancer.

The rearrangement joins TRBV7-9 to TRBJ2-1; D is possibly TRBD2 (6 bases). The CDR3 consists of 15 residues. Trimming took 5 bases from V and 6 from J, leaving 17 bases between them. The germline CDR1 and CDR2 sequences are SEHNR and FQNEAQ (reference sequence). The CDR3 sequence: CASSPGLRSFNEQFF. As DNA, the CDR3 is TGTGCCAGCAGCCCGGGACTCCGCTCGTTCAATGAGCAGTTCTTC.

CDR3 nucleotides: TGTGCCAGCAGCTTAGATAGGGGGTTGGCTGAAGCTTTCTTT. Protein sequence: CASSLDRGLAEAFF. The V and J genes are TRBV11-2 and TRBJ1-1; TRBD1 might be the D (6 bases). The length of the CDR3 is 14 residues. V was trimmed by 0 bases and J by 6 bases, leaving 11 bases between them. From germline, CDR1 is SGHAT and CDR2 FQNNGV.

The genes are TRBV27 and TRBJ1-5, with D uncertain. The germline CDR1 and CDR2 sequences are MNHEY and SMNVEV (reference sequence). Trimming removed 2 bases from V and 2 bases from J, with 13 bases in between. The CDR3 sequence is 16 residues long. CDR3 bases: TGTGCCAGCAGTTTAATGAGCGTGAAAGGCAATCAGCCCCAGCATTTT. Its translation: CASSLMSVKGNQPQHF.

The chain links TRBV28 to TRBJ1-1; 7 positions match TRBD1. Looked up from germline, CDR1 is MDHEN and CDR2 is SYDVKM. The CDR3 is 14 amino acids. The J segment lost 1 base and the V segment lost 3 bases, leaving 2 bases of the junction unmatched. DNA for the CDR3: TGTGCCAGCAGTTTTGGGACAGCGAACACTGAAGCTTTCTTT. This gives the protein CASSFGTANTEAFF.

This clone occurred once. At one end, the junction sequence differs from germline, possibly due to a read error. The genes are TRBV29-1 and TRBJ2-1, with D perhaps assigned TRBD1 or TRBD2 (6 bases each). The CDR3 covers 13 residues. Germline CDR1 is SQVTM and CDR2 is ANQGSEA. CDR3 loop: CSVEGGGRAEQFF. The CDR3 DNA is TGCAGCGTCGAAGGTGGGGGGCGCGCTGAGCAGTTCTTC.

This sequence joins TRBV28 and TRBJ1-1, with TRBD1 as a possible D gene (5 bases). The CDR3 has 13 residues. Trimming cost V 7 bases and J 4 bases, with 13 bases left between them. Germline CDR1 MDHEN, CDR2 SYDVKM. The CDR3, as DNA: TGTGCCAGCACCCTCCGGGGGTCCACTGAAGCTTTCTTT. Protein: CASTLRGSTEAFF. Combining the CDR3 with reference TRBV28 and TRBJ1-1 gives the whole variable domain DVKVTQSSRYLVKRTGEKVFLECVQDMDHENMFWYRQDPGLGLRLIYFSYDVKMKEKGDIPEGYSVSREKKERFSLILESASTNQTSMYLCASTLRGSTEAFFGQGTRLTVV.

V and J are TRBV12-5 and TRBJ1-4, with 8 nucleotides matching TRBD1. The CDR3 runs to 15 residues. Losses at the gene ends were 3 bases for V and 6 bases for J; bases not matched to a gene: 6. CDR1 and CDR2 (germline): LGHNT, FRNRAP. In DNA form, the CDR3 reads TGTGCTAGTGGTTTTCTTGGGACAGGCTATGAAAAACTGTTTTTT. Amino acids: CASGFLGTGYEKLFF.

This clone was observed a handful of times. The chain has TRBV6-5 and TRBJ2-2; the match to TRBD2 covers 8 bases. This CDR3 has 15 residues. The ends lost 6 bases at V and 0 bases at J; junction bases unmatched: 3. Germline-derived CDR1 and CDR2 are MNHEY and SVGAGI. As DNA, the CDR3 is TGTGCCAGCAGCTCGGGACTAGCGAACACCGGGGAGCTGTTTTTT. It codes for CASSSGLANTGELFF.